Included here is one T cell receptor beta chain sequence, with context. Germline trimming cut 7 bases from V and 1 base from J; bases unmatched to any gene: 15. From germline, CDR1 is SNHLY and CDR2 FYNNEI. The CDR3 extends over 17 amino acids. This entry belongs to a study of blood T cell repertoires in COVID-19. The overall study: The study drew acute and convalescent COVID-19 samples from the United States, Italy and Spain. From T cells, B-cell-depleted T cells, or PBMCs came the material, which was cDNA or gDNA.

The authors' processing: Estimates of nucleated cell counts were drawn from the amplification of reference gene primers. Clones were read by immunoSEQ multiplex PCR, and TCRdb kept only the in-frame ones, dropping some. V and J calls and clone size come straight from that table; D and trimming were deduced from the DNA. The sample lists some 320,000 clones; about nine tenths were seen once. Sequenced input: peripheral blood. The chain is built from TRBV2 and TRBJ1-2, with TRBD1 identical over 7 bases. This TCR was recovered from a woman in her thirties who had recovered from COVID-19. The CDR3 nucleotides are TGTGCCAGCACCAGAGACAGGGTACCGGGGTTTAACTATGGCTACACCTTC. Translated, it gives CASTRDRVPGFNYGYTF.